Below, 20 T cell receptor beta chains from the same sample are listed, as sequenced in a study of T cell repertoires in cytomegalovirus infection. TCRdb analysed the reads with MiXCR anew, one entry per CDR3 protein. The table includes about 180,000 distinct CDR3 sequences, about 18% detected once. The sequencing input was CD8+ T cells from PBMCs. These receptors were obtained from a human donor in good health (CMV status not recorded). Some clones in this sample may be carry-over from other donors' samples.

Only a few counts were recorded for this clonotype. The chain recombines TRBV7-2 with TRBJ1-1; TRBD1 might be the D (6 bases). The germline V gene encodes CDR1 SGHTA and CDR2 FQGNSA. V dropped 2 bases and J dropped 10 bases, with 14 bases sitting between them. The CDR3 covers 13 residues. This CDR3 is CASSLNRAWGAFF. The CDR3 DNA sequence: TGTGCCAGCAGCTTAAACAGGGCCTGGGGAGCTTTCTTT.

The V and J genes are TRBV12-3 or TRBV12-4 and TRBJ1-1; D not resolved. V dropped 0 bases and J dropped 0 bases, with 14 bases sitting between them. The CDR3 contains 17 residues. The CDR3 here is CASSLAGRGLVNTEAFF. The CDR3, as DNA: TGTGCCAGCAGTTTAGCGGGCCGCGGGCTAGTGAACACTGAAGCTTTCTTT.

This clonotype was seen more than once but under ten times. This rearrangement joins TRBV6-2 or TRBV6-3 to TRBJ2-6, with TRBD2 matching over 8 bases. The length of the CDR3 is 21 residues. CDR1 is MNHEY, CDR2 SVGEGT, per germline. The J segment lost 0 bases and the V segment lost 2 bases, leaving 15 bases of the junction unmatched. The CDR3 DNA reads as TGTGCCAGCAGTTACCCCGGGGTAGCGGGGCCTCACAGCTCTGGGGCCAACGTCCTGACTTTC. Its protein is CASSYPGVAGPHSSGANVLTF.

The gene calls are TRBV6-6 and TRBJ1-1; 8 bases align to TRBD1. Looked up from germline, CDR1 is MNHNY and CDR2 is SVGAGI (reference sequence). This CDR3 contains 15 residues. Trimming at V came to 6 bases and at J to 0 bases, leaving 6 bases not matched to a gene. For the CDR3, the DNA is TGTGCCAGCAGGACTGGGACAGGAGTGAACACTGAAGCTTTCTTT. This sequence encodes CASRTGTGVNTEAFF.

This chain links TRBV7-2 with TRBJ1-5; 7 nucleotides line up with TRBD1. Germline CDR1 is SGHTA and CDR2 is FQGNSA. The CDR3 runs 14 residues. Trimming removed 5 bases from V and 0 bases from J; junction bases left unmatched: 1. CDR3 DNA sequence: TGTGCCAGCAGCGCAGGGGGTAGCAATCAGCCCCAGCATTTT. This codes for CASSAGGSNQPQHF.

A few counts support this clonotype. The chain couples TRBV12-3 or TRBV12-4 to TRBJ1-2; D is unresolved. The CDR3 contains 14 residues. Trimming pared 0 bases from V and 0 bases from J, leaving 5 bases between. CDR3 DNA sequence: TGTGCCAGCAGTTTAGCGGCACCTAACTATGGCTACACCTTC. Protein product: CASSLAAPNYGYTF.

This rearrangement joins TRBV7-9 to TRBJ2-3, with D unclear. Germline V gene sequence: CDR1 SEHNR, CDR2 FQNEAQ (reference sequence). The length of the CDR3 is 15 residues. V was trimmed by 6 bases and J by 0 bases, leaving 13 bases between them. CDR3 sequence: CASRRRLTSTDTQYF. The DNA for the CDR3 is TGTGCCAGCAGGCGGCGTTTGACTAGCACAGATACGCAGTATTTT.

This clonotype occurred a few times. The chain carries TRBV6-1 and TRBJ2-4; D tentatively reads TRBD1 or TRBD2 (5 bases each). The CDR3 runs 15 residues. With 5 bases removed from V and 9 bases from J, the gap between germline ends came to 20 bases. Germline V lookup: CDR1 MNHNS, CDR2 SASEGT. CDR3 amino acids: CASSQTQIPGGIQYF. DNA for the CDR3: TGTGCCAGCAGTCAAACCCAAATCCCTGGGGGCATTCAGTACTTC.

In this sample, this clonotype turned up a few times. The rearrangement uses TRBV29-1 and TRBJ2-3; no clear D. The length of the CDR3 is 12 residues. Germline lookup yields CDR1 SQVTM and CDR2 ANQGSEA. V was trimmed by 1 base and J by 3 bases, leaving 5 bases between them. CDR3 bases: TGCAGCGTTGAAGTGGAAACAGATACGCAGTATTTT. Its protein is CSVEVETDTQYF.

This clonotype showed up just a few times. The V and J genes are TRBV7-2 and TRBJ2-5; D may be TRBD1 or TRBD2 (5 bases each). The CDR3 length is 14 residues. CDR1 and CDR2 (germline): SGHTA, FQGNSA. Trimming removed 1 base at V and 0 bases at J, with 6 bases between. CDR3 in amino acids: CASSLGGYQETQYF. Here the CDR3 DNA reads TGTGCCAGCAGCTTAGGGGGGTACCAAGAGACCCAGTACTTC.

This clonotype was picked up a small number of times. The J gene is TRBJ2-1, the V gene TRBV6-2 or TRBV6-3; possible D gene TRBD2, 6 bases. This CDR3 contains 16 residues. Germline lookup yields CDR1 MNHEY and CDR2 SVGEGT. V lost 0 bases, J lost 5 bases, and 14 bases lay in between. CDR3 DNA sequence: TGTGCCAGCAGTTACTCGAGTGCGGGGAGAGACAATGAGCAGTTCTTC. Its protein is CASSYSSAGRDNEQFF.

This clonotype was counted between two and nine times. The genes are TRBV12-3 or TRBV12-4 and TRBJ2-7; D is ambiguous. Trimming took off 7 bases at V and 1 base at J, with 14 bases between the two ends. This CDR3 spans 14 amino acids. The CDR3, as DNA: TGTGCCAGCACCCCTTCAGAGACTTCCTACGAGCAGTACTTC. This sequence encodes CASTPSETSYEQYF.

This chain uses TRBV12-3 or TRBV12-4 with TRBJ1-5; the D is unclear. The V gene lost 3 bases and the J gene lost 7 bases, with 13 bases spanning the gap. There are 14 residues in the CDR3. DNA for the CDR3: TGTGCCAGCAGTTTTCGGGGTTTGGGCCAGCCCCAGCATTTT. The encoded protein is CASSFRGLGQPQHF.

The chain carries TRBV5-1 and TRBJ2-7; D tentatively reads TRBD1 or TRBD2 (5 bases each). Trimming removed 9 bases from V and 5 bases from J, with 21 bases in between. The CDR3 loop spans 14 amino acids. CDR1 SGHRS and CDR2 YFSETQ come from the germline V gene. The CDR3 region has the DNA TGCGCCACATCAACTGCAGGTATGGGGGACGAGCAGTACTTC. The encoded protein is CATSTAGMGDEQYF.

The V call is TRBV5-1, the J call TRBJ1-1, with D unclear. Trimming cost V 0 bases and J 1 base, with 7 bases left between them. The CDR3 has 14 residues. CDR1 is SGHRS and CDR2 is YFSETQ in the germline V gene. The CDR3 DNA reads as TGCGCCAGCAGCTTGGTCGGCCAGAACACTGAAGCTTTCTTT. Translated: CASSLVGQNTEAFF.

This clonotype was seen more than once but under ten times. The chain recombines TRBV7-9 with TRBJ2-7; no definite D call. The CDR3 has 12 residues. The V end lost 5 bases, the J end lost 8 bases, and 13 bases lay between the germline ends. Germline CDR1 and CDR2: SEHNR and FQNEAQ (reference sequence). CDR3 bases: TGTGCCAGCAGCCCGGACCGGTTGAAGCAGTACTTC. Residues: CASSPDRLKQYF.

This clonotype was recorded a few times. The chain uses TRBV28 and TRBJ1-5; 7 bases are shared with TRBD1. The CDR3 runs to 11 residues. J gave up 15 bases and V 4 bases, and 6 bases lay outside the gene matches. Germline CDR1 is MDHEN and CDR2 is SYDVKM. DNA for the CDR3: TGTGCCAGCAGTTGGGGGACAGCGGGGCATTTT. Protein product: CASSWGTAGHF.

This clonotype was seen only a few times. The chain is built from TRBV4-3 and TRBJ1-1, with 8 bases lining up with TRBD1. The CDR3 extends over 16 amino acids. Germline V gene data show CDR1 as LGHNA and CDR2 as YSLEER. Trimming at V came to 0 bases and at J to 2 bases, leaving 5 bases not matched to a gene. CDR3: CASSQDIDRGNTEAFF. The CDR3 DNA follows: TGCGCCAGCAGCCAAGATATTGACAGGGGTAACACTGAAGCTTTCTTT.

CDR3 in amino acids: CASSPAVGSPYEQYF. CDR3 bases: TGTGCCAGCAGCCCGGCGGTTGGGAGCCCTTACGAGCAGTACTTC. This chain joins TRBV7-6 and TRBJ2-7, with a tentative D call TRBD2 (5 bases). The CDR3 is 15 residues long. Germline V lookup: CDR1 SGHVS, CDR2 FNYEAQ. The V and J ends lost 5 bases and 4 bases respectively, with 18 bases between them.

This clonotype was observed a single time. In DNA, the CDR3 is TGTGCCAGCAGCCCTAGGAGGATCATGGATAATGAGCAGTTCTTC. Translating it yields CASSPRRIMDNEQFF. The V call is TRBV9, the J call TRBJ2-1; maybe TRBD2 (5 bases). The V and J ends lost 4 bases and 7 bases respectively, with 18 bases between them. The germline CDR1 and CDR2 sequences are SGDLS and YYNGEE. This CDR3 contains 15 residues.